The 17 T cell receptor beta chains below all came from one sample that was sequenced in a study of cytomegalovirus exposure and HLA in healthy donors. The PCR had 60 Vbeta and 13 Jbeta primers. TCRdb's copy holds only in-frame clones and misses some; the assay was immunoSEQ multiplex PCR. This table has roughly 200,000 clones, approximately 87% appearing once. The sequenced sample was PBMCs. The origin of the receptors is a man under 40 in good health and CMV-seronegative.

This clone was recorded only once. CDR3 sequence reads: CASSPSGRGVNTQYF. The CDR3 bases are TGTGCCAGCAGCCCTAGCGGGAGAGGGGTTAATACGCAGTATTTT. V and J are TRBV7-9 and TRBJ2-3, with 10 bases matching TRBD2. The CDR3 contains 15 residues. From germline, CDR1 is SEHNR and CDR2 FQNEAQ (reference sequence). Trimming took 5 bases from V and 7 from J; bases not matched to a gene: 9.

This chain connects TRBV15 to TRBJ1-4; perhaps TRBD1 as D (5 bases). The V end was cut by 1 base, the J end by 12 bases, with 12 bases between. The CDR3 consists of 13 residues. Germline assignment: CDR1 LNHNV and CDR2 YYDKDF (reference sequence). The chain's CDR3 is CATSRARAEELFF. Here the CDR3 DNA reads TGTGCCACCAGCAGAGCCAGGGCGGAAGAACTGTTTTTT.

This chain connects TRBV11-2 to TRBJ1-2; D gene ambiguous. The V gene's germline CDR1 is SGHAT and CDR2 FQNNGV. Trimming stripped 1 base from V and 3 bases from J, with 12 bases between. The length of the CDR3 is 15 residues. The CDR3 bases are TGTGCCAGCAGCTTAGCCCCCTTATCGTACTATGGCTACACCTTC. Protein: CASSLAPLSYYGYTF.

CDR3 nucleotides: TGTGCCAGCAGGAGTCCGGGACAGGTCTACGAGCAGTACTTC. Its translation: CASRSPGQVYEQYF. The chain uses TRBV28 and TRBJ2-7; 8 nucleotides agree with TRBD1. Germline CDR1 MDHEN, CDR2 SYDVKM. This CDR3 has 14 amino acids. The junction had 7 bases not matched to a gene; V was cut back by 6 bases and J by 3 bases.

The V gene is TRBV18, the J gene TRBJ2-5; tentative D call: TRBD1 (6 bases). Germline assignment: CDR1 KGHSH and CDR2 LQKENI. Trimming took 2 bases from V and 4 from J, leaving 14 bases between them. CDR3 size: 15 residues. CDR3: CASSPDLGARETQYF. Here the CDR3 DNA reads TGTGCCAGCTCACCAGATCTGGGGGCGAGAGAGACCCAGTACTTC. The full variable domain, in which reference TRBV18 and TRBJ2-5 provide the parts outside the CDR3, is NAGVMQNPRHLVRRRGQEARLRCSPMKGHSHVYWYRQLPEEGLKFMVYLQKENIIDESGMPKERFSAEFPKEGPSILRIQQVVRGDSAAYFCASSPDLGARETQYFGPGTRLLVL.

This chain's CDR3 is CATGFFSGANVLTF. The CDR3 coding sequence is TGTGCCACAGGATTCTTCTCTGGGGCCAACGTCCTGACTTTC. The rearrangement joins TRBV2 to TRBJ2-6; no clear D gene. Looked up from germline, CDR1 is SNHLY and CDR2 is FYNNEI. Trimming took 10 bases from V and 0 from J, leaving 10 bases between them. CDR3 size: 14 residues. The variable domain in full, completed from reference TRBV2 and TRBJ2-6, reads EPEVTQTPSHQVTQMGQEVILRCVPISNHLYFYWYRQILGQKVEFLVSFYNNEISEKSEIFDDQFSVERPDGSNFTLKIRSTKLEDSAMYFCATGFFSGANVLTFGAGSRLTVL.

V and J are TRBV28 and TRBJ2-1; 9 nucleotides align to TRBD2. The CDR3 is 18 residues long. Germline V gene lookup returns CDR1 MDHEN and CDR2 SYDVKM. Unmatched junction bases numbered 11, after V lost 5 bases and J lost 0 bases. This chain's CDR3 is CASSTTRLAESSYNEQFF. The DNA of the CDR3 is TGTGCCAGCAGTACAACTCGACTAGCGGAGAGCTCCTACAATGAGCAGTTCTTC. The variable domain in full, with the rest retrieved from reference TRBV28 and TRBJ2-1, is DVKVTQSSRYLVKRTGEKVFLECVQDMDHENMFWYRQDPGLGLRLIYFSYDVKMKEKGDIPEGYSVSREKKERFSLILESASTNQTSMYLCASSTTRLAESSYNEQFFGPGTRLTVL.

The chain is built from TRBV19 and TRBJ2-1; D gene uncertain. This CDR3 has 12 residues. Germline assignment: CDR1 LNHDA and CDR2 SQIVND (reference sequence). V shed 7 bases and J shed 1 base, with 5 bases lying between them. The CDR3 DNA follows: TGTGCCAGTAAGCCTTCCTACAATGAGCAGTTCTTC. Protein: CASKPSYNEQFF.

This sequence joins TRBV11-2 and TRBJ1-6; D remains unclear. Germline CDR1 and CDR2: SGHAT and FQNNGV. V lost 2 bases and J lost 4, with 9 bases in between. CDR3 size: 15 residues. The CDR3 bases are TGTGCCAGCAGCTTAATGGGGAGGTATAATTCACCCCTCCACTTT. Translated: CASSLMGRYNSPLHF.

The rearrangement links TRBV5-4 to TRBJ2-3; the match to TRBD1 covers 9 bases. Per germline, CDR1 SGHNT and CDR2 YYREEE (reference sequence). This CDR3 region has 17 residues. The ends lost 4 bases at V and 3 bases at J; junction bases unmatched: 12. DNA for the CDR3: TGTGCCAGCAGCGCACCGATGGGACAGGGATATACAGATACGCAGTATTTT. Translation gives CASSAPMGQGYTDTQYF.

The V and J genes are TRBV9 and TRBJ2-1; D ambiguous. CDR3 length: 14 residues. The V gene's germline CDR1 is SGDLS and CDR2 YYNGEE. V lost 4 bases and J 5 bases, leaving 13 bases between the germline ends. This chain's CDR3 is CASSPTPPNNEQFF. As DNA, the CDR3 is TGTGCCAGCAGCCCCACCCCCCCTAACAATGAGCAGTTCTTC.

The J gene is TRBJ1-3, the V gene TRBV2, with no clear D. The germline CDR1 and CDR2 sequences are SNHLY and FYNNEI. Trimming left V 6 bases short and J 0 bases short, with 12 bases between. The CDR3 is 15 residues long. The DNA for the CDR3 is TGTGCCAGCAGACGCGAGGCCTCCTCTGGAAACACCATATATTTT. It encodes CASRREASSGNTIYF. Based on the CDR3 plus reference TRBV2 and TRBJ1-3, the full variable domain is EPEVTQTPSHQVTQMGQEVILRCVPISNHLYFYWYRQILGQKVEFLVSFYNNEISEKSEIFDDQFSVERPDGSNFTLKIRSTKLEDSAMYFCASRREASSGNTIYFGEGSWLTVV.

V gene TRBV15 combines with J gene TRBJ1-2, with unresolved D. The CDR3 totals 15 residues. From germline, CDR1 is LNHNV and CDR2 YYDKDF (reference sequence). V was cut by 5 bases and J by 8 bases, with 21 bases left in between. The CDR3 is CATSSEGLRVDGYTF. The CDR3 DNA follows: TGTGCCACCAGCTCAGAAGGACTCAGAGTCGACGGCTACACCTTC.

The gene calls are TRBV14 and TRBJ2-5, with 7 bases identical to TRBD2. The J segment lost 2 bases and the V segment lost 6 bases, leaving 6 bases of the junction unmatched. Germline V gene sequence: CDR1 SGHDN, CDR2 FVKESK. This CDR3 has 14 amino acids. CDR3: CASSLGGGQETQYF. The DNA for the CDR3 is TGTGCCAGCAGTCTCGGCGGGGGACAAGAGACCCAGTACTTC.

V usage is TRBV10-1 and J usage is TRBJ2-7; 11 nucleotides line up with TRBD1. V lost 4 bases to trimming and J lost 7 bases; unmatched junction nucleotides: 12. Germline V gene sequence: CDR1 WNHNN, CDR2 SYGVQD (reference sequence). This CDR3 spans 16 amino acids. CDR3 sequence: CASSGYLGQGAREQYF. As DNA, the CDR3 is TGCGCCAGCAGTGGTTACTTAGGACAGGGGGCCCGTGAGCAGTACTTC.

The J gene is TRBJ1-4, the V gene TRBV2; D might be TRBD1 (6 bases). Trimming cost V 4 bases and J 8 bases, with 17 bases left between them. CDR1 and CDR2 from the germline V gene are SNHLY and FYNNEI. This CDR3 comprises 15 residues. The CDR3 loop is CASSGTGTWEEKLFF. The CDR3 nucleotides read TGTGCCAGCAGTGGCACAGGGACCTGGGAGGAAAAACTGTTTTTT.

This chain connects TRBV6-4 to TRBJ2-3; 13 bases fit TRBD2. In germline, CDR1 is MRHNA, CDR2 SNTAGT. CDR3 length equals 14 residues. V was clipped by 6 bases and J by 5 bases; unmatched bases: 2. DNA for the CDR3: TGTGCCAGCAGACTAGCGGGGGGGCAAGATACGCAGTATTTT. It codes for CASRLAGGQDTQYF.